These T cell receptor beta chains were read from a single sample in a study of blood T cell repertoires in COVID-19. Assay: immunoSEQ multiplex PCR; the TCRdb copy retains only in-frame clones and omits some. The data hold about 120,000 clones, with almost 90% observed a single time. Sequenced sample: peripheral blood. Receptors originate from a woman aged 60-70 years with COVID-19, enrolled during active disease. Both conserved end residues are part of each CDR3. The order of the fields is V gene, J gene, clone size, D gene, CDR3 DNA, CDR3 protein. The D gene is left open where the match is weak. For some rows the clone size is stated as once, few or many, or as a class when expanded; others skip it.

>TRBV29-1|TRBJ1-2|once|TRBD1
TGCAGCGTTGAAGGACAGGGGCGGGTCAACTATGGCTACACCTTC
CSVEGQGRVNYGYTF
>TRBV2|TRBJ1-2|.|.
TGTGCCAGCAGTGAAGCGCCCTTTATGAGTAACTTCTATGGCTACACCTTC
CASSEAPFMSNFYGYTF
>TRBV7-2|TRBJ1-1|.|TRBD1
TGTGCCAGCAGCTTCCGGGACAGACGCATGAACACTGAAGCTTTCTTT
CASSFRDRRMNTEAFF
>TRBV10-3|TRBJ1-1|.|.
TGTGCCATCAGTGAGTCGGGTGGCAGGGAAGCTTTCTTT
CAISESGGREAFF
>TRBV21-1|TRBJ1-5|.|.
TGTGCCAGCAGAACGCAGGGGATACAGCCCCAGCATTTT
CASRTQGIQPQHF
>TRBV9|TRBJ1-2|.|.
TGTGCCAGCAGCCCGCAGACCGACCCGGGGGGCTACACCTTC
CASSPQTDPGGYTF
>TRBV27|TRBJ2-3|.|TRBD2
TGTGCCAGCAGTTTAGCGGGGAGGGTGTATACGCAGTATTTT
CASSLAGRVYTQYF
>TRBV5-6|TRBJ1-6|.|.
TGTGCCAGCAGCTTGGCGCCGACGGGTAATTCACCCCTCCACTTT
CASSLAPTGNSPLHF
>TRBV18|TRBJ2-3|.|TRBD1
TGTGCCAGCTCACCATCGTTTGAGGGACAGAAGACAGATACGCAGTATTTT
CASSPSFEGQKTDTQYF
>TRBV19|TRBJ2-2|.|.
TGTGCCAGTAGTATAGACCGGAGGATCAACACCGGGGAGCTGTTTTTT
CASSIDRRINTGELFF
>TRBV20-1|TRBJ1-1|.|.
TGCAGTGCTAGAATACAGCCTGAAGCTTTCTTT
CSARIQPEAFF
>TRBV6-5|TRBJ1-1|.|.
TGTGCCAGCAGTTACACCCCAGGGGTGAACACTGAAGCTTTCTTT
CASSYTPGVNTEAFF
>TRBV9|TRBJ2-7|.|.
TGTGCCAGCAGCGTAGTATGGGGCACCGAGCAGTACTTC
CASSVVWGTEQYF
>TRBV3-1/TRBV3-2|TRBJ1-6|.|.
TGTGCCAGGGATAGAGGATCACCCCTCCACTTT
CARDRGSPLHF
>TRBV2|TRBJ2-1|.|TRBD2
TGTGCCAGCAGTAGGACTAGCGCCTACAATGAGCAGTTCTTC
CASSRTSAYNEQFF
>TRBV3-1/TRBV3-2|TRBJ2-7|.|.
TGTGCCAGCAGCCACCCAGCAACCCTCGGGGGCTACGAGCAGTACTTC
CASSHPATLGGYEQYF
>TRBV9|TRBJ2-1|.|TRBD2
TGTGCCAGCAGCGTCGGCCAGACTAGCCTCGGGCGGCAGTTCTTC
CASSVGQTSLGRQFF
>TRBV6-6|TRBJ2-1|.|TRBD1
TGTGCCAGCACCTATCTGGGACAGGGAAGAAATGAGCAGTTCTTC
CASTYLGQGRNEQFF
>TRBV5-1|TRBJ2-7|.|.
TGCGCCAGCAGCCCCCCGAGCTACGAGCAGTACTTC
CASSPPSYEQYF
>TRBV25-1|TRBJ2-5|.|.
TGTGCCAGCAGTGAACTCGGTACCCAGTACTTC
CASSELGTQYF
>TRBV6-2/TRBV6-3|TRBJ1-2|once|.
TGTGCCAGCAGCGCCATAGAGGGCTATGGCTACACCTTC
CASSAIEGYGYTF
>TRBV18|TRBJ2-5|.|.
TGTGCCAGCTCACGGGACACGGAAGGGACCCAGTACTTC
CASSRDTEGTQYF
>TRBV5-1|TRBJ2-2|.|.
TGCGCCAGCAGCTACACCCCCGCGGCGAACACCGGGGAGCTGTTTTTT
CASSYTPAANTGELFF
>TRBV6-5|TRBJ2-7|.|TRBD2
TGTGCCAGCAGTTCCCGGGGGGGACTGGGGGAGCAGTACTTC
CASSSRGGLGEQYF
>TRBV6-5|TRBJ1-1|.|.
TGTGCCAGCGCCCCACTCGTAACGCCTGAAGCTTTCTTT
CASAPLVTPEAFF
>TRBV5-5|TRBJ2-1|.|.
TGTGCCAGCAGCTTGGGGGCCGGCGGAGGGCACAATGAGCAGTTCTTC
CASSLGAGGGHNEQFF
>TRBV7-2|TRBJ1-4|.|.
TGTGCCAGCAGCTTAGCGAGGGCGTCTAATGAAAAACTGTTTTTT
CASSLARASNEKLFF
>TRBV4-2|TRBJ1-5|.|TRBD1
TGTGCCAGCAGCCCTTGGACAGGGGGTAATAGCAATCAGCCCCAGCATTTT
CASSPWTGGNSNQPQHF
>TRBV4-1|TRBJ2-1|few|TRBD2
TGCGCCAGCAGCCGCCTGACTAGCGGGGGGGCCTCCAATGAGCAGTTCTTC
CASSRLTSGGASNEQFF
>TRBV7-7|TRBJ2-1|.|.
TGTGCCAGCAGCCCGAGCCCTAGCCAGGGAGGAGAGCAGTTCTTC
CASSPSPSQGGEQFF
>TRBV30|TRBJ1-5|.|TRBD1
TGTGCCTGGAGTTTCGACAGGGTGGCTCAGCCCCAGCATTTT
CAWSFDRVAQPQHF
>TRBV7-9|TRBJ1-1|.|TRBD1
TGTGCCAGCAGTCACACCGAAGGGGGCTGGGGTGAAGCTTTCTTT
CASSHTEGGWGEAFF
>TRBV4-3|TRBJ1-1|.|.
TGCGCCAGCAGCCAAGACCATACAGGGTTGAACACTGAAGCTTTCTTT
CASSQDHTGLNTEAFF
>TRBV7-9|TRBJ1-1|.|.
TGTGCCAGCAGCTTAGCGACAGCGTCAGGCACTGAAGCTTTCTTT
CASSLATASGTEAFF
>TRBV25-1|TRBJ2-1|.|TRBD2
TGTGCCAGCAGTGTTTTGTGGGGGGGCTCCTACAATGAGCAGTTCTTC
CASSVLWGGSYNEQFF
>TRBV13|TRBJ2-3|.|.
TGTGCCAGCAGCATTATGTCTAGCTTTTATAGCACAGATACGCAGTATTTT
CASSIMSSFYSTDTQYF
>TRBV9|TRBJ1-3|once|.
TGTGCCAGCAGCCCTCGTGCGGTGAGCTCTGGAAACACCATATATTTT
CASSPRAVSSGNTIYF